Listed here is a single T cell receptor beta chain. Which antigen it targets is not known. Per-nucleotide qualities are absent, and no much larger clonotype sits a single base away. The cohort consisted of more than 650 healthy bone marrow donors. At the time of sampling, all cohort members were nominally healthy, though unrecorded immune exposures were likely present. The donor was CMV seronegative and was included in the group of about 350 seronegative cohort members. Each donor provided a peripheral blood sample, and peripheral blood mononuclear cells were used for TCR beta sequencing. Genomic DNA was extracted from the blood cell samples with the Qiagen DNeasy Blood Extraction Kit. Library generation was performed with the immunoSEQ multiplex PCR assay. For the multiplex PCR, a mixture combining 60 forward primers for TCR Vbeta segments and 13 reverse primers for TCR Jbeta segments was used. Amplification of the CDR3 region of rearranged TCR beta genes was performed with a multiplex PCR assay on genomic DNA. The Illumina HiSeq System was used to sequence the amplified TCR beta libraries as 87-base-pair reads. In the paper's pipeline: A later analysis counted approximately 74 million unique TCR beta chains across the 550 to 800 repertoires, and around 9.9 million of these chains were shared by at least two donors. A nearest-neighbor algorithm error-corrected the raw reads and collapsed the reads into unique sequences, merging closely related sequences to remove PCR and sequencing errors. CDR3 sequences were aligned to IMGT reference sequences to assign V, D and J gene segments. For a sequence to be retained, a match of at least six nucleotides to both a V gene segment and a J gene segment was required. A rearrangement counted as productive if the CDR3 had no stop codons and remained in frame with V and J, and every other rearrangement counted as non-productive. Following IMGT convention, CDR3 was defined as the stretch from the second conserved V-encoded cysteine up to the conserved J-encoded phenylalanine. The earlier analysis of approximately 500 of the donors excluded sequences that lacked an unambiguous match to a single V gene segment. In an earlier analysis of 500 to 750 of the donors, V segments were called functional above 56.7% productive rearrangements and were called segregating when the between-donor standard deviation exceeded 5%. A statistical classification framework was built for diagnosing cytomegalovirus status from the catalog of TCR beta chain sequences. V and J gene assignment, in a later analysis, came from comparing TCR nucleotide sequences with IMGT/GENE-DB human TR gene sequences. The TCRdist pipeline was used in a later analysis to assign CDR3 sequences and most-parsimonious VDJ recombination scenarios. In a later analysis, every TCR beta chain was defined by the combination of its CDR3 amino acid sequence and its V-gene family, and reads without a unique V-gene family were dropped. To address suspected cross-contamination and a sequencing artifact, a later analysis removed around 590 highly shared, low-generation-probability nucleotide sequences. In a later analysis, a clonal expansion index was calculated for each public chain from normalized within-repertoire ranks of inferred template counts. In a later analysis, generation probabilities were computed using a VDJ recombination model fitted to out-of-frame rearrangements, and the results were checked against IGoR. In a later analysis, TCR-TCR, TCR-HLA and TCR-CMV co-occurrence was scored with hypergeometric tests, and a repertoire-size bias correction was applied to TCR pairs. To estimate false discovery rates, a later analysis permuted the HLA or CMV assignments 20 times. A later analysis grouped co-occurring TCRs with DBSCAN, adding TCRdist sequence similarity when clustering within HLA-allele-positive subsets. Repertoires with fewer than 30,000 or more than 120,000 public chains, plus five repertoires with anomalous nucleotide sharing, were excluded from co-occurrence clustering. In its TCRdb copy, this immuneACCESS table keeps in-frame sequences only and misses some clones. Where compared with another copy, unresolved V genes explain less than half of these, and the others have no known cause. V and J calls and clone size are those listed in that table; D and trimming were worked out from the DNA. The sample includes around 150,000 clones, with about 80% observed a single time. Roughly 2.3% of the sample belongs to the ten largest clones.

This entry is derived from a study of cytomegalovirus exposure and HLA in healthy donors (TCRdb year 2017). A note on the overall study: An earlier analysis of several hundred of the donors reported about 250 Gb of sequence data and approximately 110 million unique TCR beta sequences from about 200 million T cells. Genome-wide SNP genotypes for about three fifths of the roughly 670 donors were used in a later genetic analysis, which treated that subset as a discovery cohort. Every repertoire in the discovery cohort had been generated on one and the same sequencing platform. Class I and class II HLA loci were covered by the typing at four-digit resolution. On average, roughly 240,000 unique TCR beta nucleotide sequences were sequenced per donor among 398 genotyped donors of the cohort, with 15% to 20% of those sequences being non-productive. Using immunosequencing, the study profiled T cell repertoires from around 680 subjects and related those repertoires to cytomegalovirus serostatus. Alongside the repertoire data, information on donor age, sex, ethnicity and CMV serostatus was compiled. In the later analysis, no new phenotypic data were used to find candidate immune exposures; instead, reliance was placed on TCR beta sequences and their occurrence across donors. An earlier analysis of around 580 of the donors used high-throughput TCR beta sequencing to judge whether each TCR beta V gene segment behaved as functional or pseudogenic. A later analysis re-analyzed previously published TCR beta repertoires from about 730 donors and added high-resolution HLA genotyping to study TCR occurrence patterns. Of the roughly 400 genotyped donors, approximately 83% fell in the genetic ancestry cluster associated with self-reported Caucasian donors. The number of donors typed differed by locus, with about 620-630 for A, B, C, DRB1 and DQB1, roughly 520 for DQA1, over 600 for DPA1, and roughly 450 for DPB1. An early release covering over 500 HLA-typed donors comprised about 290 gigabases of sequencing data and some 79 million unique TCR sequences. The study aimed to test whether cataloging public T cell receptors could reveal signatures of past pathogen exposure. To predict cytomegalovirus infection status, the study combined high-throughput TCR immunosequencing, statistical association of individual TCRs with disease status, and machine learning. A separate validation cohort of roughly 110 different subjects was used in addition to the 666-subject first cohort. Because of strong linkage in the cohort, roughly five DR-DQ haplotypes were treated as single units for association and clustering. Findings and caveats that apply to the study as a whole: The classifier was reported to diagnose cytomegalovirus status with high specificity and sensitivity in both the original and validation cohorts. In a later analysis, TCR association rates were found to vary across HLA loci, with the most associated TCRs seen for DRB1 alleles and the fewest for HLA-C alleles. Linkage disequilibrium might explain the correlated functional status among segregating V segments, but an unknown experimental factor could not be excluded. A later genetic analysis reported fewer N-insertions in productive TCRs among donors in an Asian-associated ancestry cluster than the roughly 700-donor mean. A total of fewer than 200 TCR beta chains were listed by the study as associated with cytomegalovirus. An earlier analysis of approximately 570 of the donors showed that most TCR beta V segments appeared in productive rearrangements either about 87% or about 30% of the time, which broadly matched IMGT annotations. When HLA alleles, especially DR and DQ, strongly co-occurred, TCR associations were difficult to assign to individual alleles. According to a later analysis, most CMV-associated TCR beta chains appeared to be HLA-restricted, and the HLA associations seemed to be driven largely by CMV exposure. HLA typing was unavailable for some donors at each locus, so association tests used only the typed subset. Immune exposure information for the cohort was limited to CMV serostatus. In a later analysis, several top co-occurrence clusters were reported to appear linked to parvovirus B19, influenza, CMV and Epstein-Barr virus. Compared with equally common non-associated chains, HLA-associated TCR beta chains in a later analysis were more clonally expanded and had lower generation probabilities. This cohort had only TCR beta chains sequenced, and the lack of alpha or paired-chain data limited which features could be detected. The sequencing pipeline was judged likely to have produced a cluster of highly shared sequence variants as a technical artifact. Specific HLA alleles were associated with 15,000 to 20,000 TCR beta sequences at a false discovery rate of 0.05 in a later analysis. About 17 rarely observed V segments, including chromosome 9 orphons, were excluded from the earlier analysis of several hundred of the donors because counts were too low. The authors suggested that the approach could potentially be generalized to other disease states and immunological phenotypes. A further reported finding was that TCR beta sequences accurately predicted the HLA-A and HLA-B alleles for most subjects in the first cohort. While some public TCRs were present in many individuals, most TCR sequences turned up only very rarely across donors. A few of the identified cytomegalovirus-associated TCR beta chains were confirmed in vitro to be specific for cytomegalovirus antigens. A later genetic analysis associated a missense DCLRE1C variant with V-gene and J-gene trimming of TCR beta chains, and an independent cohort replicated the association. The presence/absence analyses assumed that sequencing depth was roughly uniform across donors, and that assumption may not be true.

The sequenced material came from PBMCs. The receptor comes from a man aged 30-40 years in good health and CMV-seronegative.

This receptor has the CDR3 CSAEIHEQFF. In nucleotides, the sequence is TGCAGTGCTGAGATCCATGAGCAGTTCTTC. In this chain, TRBV20-1 is recombined with TRBJ2-1; the D gene assignment is ambiguous. V loses 5 bases of germline sequence and J loses 8 bases, and the interval between the two ends is 7 bases. There are 10 amino acids in the CDR3, from cysteine to phenylalanine inclusive. The only DNA kept is the CDR3, 30 bases in frame from the first base. The germline V gene (reference sequence) specifies DFQATT as CDR1 and SNEGSKA as CDR2.